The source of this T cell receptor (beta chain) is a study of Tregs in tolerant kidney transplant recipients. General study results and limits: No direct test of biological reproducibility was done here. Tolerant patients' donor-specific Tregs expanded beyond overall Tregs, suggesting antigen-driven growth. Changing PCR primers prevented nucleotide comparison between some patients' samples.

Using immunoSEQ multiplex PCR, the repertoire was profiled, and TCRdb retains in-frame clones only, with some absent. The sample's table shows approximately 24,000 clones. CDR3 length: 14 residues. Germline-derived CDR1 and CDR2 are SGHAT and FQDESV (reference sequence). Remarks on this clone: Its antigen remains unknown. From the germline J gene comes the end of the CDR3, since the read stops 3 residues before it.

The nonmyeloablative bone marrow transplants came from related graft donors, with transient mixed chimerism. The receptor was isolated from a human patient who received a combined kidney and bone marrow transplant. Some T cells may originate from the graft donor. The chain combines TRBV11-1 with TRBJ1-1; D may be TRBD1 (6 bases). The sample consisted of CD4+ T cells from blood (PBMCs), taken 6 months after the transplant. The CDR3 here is CASSPRDTLKEAFF. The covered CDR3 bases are TGTGCCAGCAGCCCACGGGACACCCTAAAGGAA. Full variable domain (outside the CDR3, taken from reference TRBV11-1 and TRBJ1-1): EAEVAQSPRYKITEKSQAVAFWCDPISGHATLYWYRQILGQGPELLVQFQDESVVDDSQLPKDRFSAERLKGVDSTLKIQPAELGDSAMYLCASSPRDTLKEAFFGQGTRLTVV.